These 24 T cell receptor beta chains originate from one sample sequenced in a study of T cell changes during pregnancy in multiple sclerosis (dated by TCRdb to about 2019). The library was built by means of the immunoSEQ multiplex PCR assay. The immuneACCESS repertoire file appears here via TCRdb, limited to in-frame rearrangements. These files lack a portion of the clones; in checked studies, under half of the deficit traces to unresolved V genes, and the cause of the others is not known. The sample includes some 100,000 clones, with around 93% observed a single time. Together, the top ten hold less than 2.5% of the sample. Sequenced here: peripheral blood, sampled after pregnancy. These receptors all stem from a female donor with multiple sclerosis, enrolled in a pregnancy study.

The rearrangement uses TRBV18 and TRBJ1-3; 11 positions agree with TRBD1. The V and J ends lost 3 bases and 4 bases, in that order; junction bases with no gene match: 2. The CDR3 contains 15 residues. In germline, CDR1 is KGHSH, CDR2 LQKENI. CDR3: CASSPGQGVGNTIYF. The CDR3, as DNA: TGTGCCAGCTCACCGGGACAGGGGGTCGGAAACACCATATATTTT.

This clone appeared once. The chain carries TRBV6-5 and TRBJ2-5; 8 nucleotides agree with TRBD2. The V segment lost 0 bases and the J segment 4 bases; nucleotides outside the gene matches: 7. Germline V gene sequence: CDR1 MNHEY, CDR2 SVGAGI. The CDR3 is made up of 16 amino acids. CDR3 bases: TGTGCCAGCAGTTACTCGGGGGTAGCGGGAATAGAGACCCAGTACTTC. This gives the protein CASSYSGVAGIETQYF.

The chain joins TRBV21-1 to TRBJ1-5; the table gives TRBD1 as D, unverified against the DNA. TRBV21-1 is a documented pseudogene. This CDR3 contains 15 residues. The CDR3 bases are TGTGCCAGCAGCGACCGGGACAGGAAGAAAGAGCCCCAGCATTTT. Its translation is CASSDRDRKKEPQHF.

The sample holds one count of this clone. This rearrangement joins TRBV4-2 to TRBJ2-3; D perhaps matches TRBD2 (5 bases). The germline CDR1 and CDR2 sequences are LGHNA and YNFKEQ. Trimming took 2 bases from V and 0 from J, leaving 27 bases between them. The length of the CDR3 is 21 residues. The CDR3 DNA sequence: TGTGCCAGCAGCCAAAATCTCCTCTGGTTAGCGCATGCCTCTAGCACAGATACGCAGTATTTT. Its translation is CASSQNLLWLAHASSTDTQYF.

This clone was observed a single time. The chain recombines TRBV21-1 with TRBJ2-1; no check of the table's D call, TRBD2, against the DNA was made. TRBV21-1 is assigned pseudogene status. This CDR3 has 15 residues. The CDR3 loop reads CASRDPSGWGDEQFF. The CDR3 DNA follows: TGTGCCAGCAGGGATCCTAGCGGGTGGGGAGATGAGCAGTTCTTC.

The V gene is TRBV15, the J gene TRBJ1-4; possibly TRBD1 for D (6 bases). This CDR3 has 15 amino acids. V shed 0 bases and J shed 8 bases, with 13 bases lying between them. Germline CDR1 is LNHNV and CDR2 is YYDKDF (reference sequence). This CDR3 reads CATSRDRGAGEKLFF. Here the CDR3 DNA reads TGTGCCACCAGCAGAGATCGGGGGGCAGGCGAAAAACTGTTTTTT.

The genes are TRBV2 and TRBJ2-7, with TRBD2 identical over 15 bases. The CDR3 sequence is 14 residues long. In germline, CDR1 is SNHLY, CDR2 FYNNEI. V lost 7 bases to trimming and J lost 5 bases; unmatched junction nucleotides: 3. CDR3 in amino acids: CASTGLAGGDEQYF. The CDR3 DNA is TGTGCCAGCACGGGACTAGCGGGAGGCGACGAGCAGTACTTC.

The J gene is TRBJ2-1, the V gene TRBV2; possibly TRBD1 for D (6 bases). The CDR3 is 12 amino acids. Trimming removed 5 bases at V and 6 bases at J, with 8 bases between. Per the germline V gene, CDR1 is SNHLY and CDR2 is FYNNEI. In DNA, the CDR3 is TGTGCCAGCAGTCAACAGGGCAATGAGCAGTTCTTC. This translates into CASSQQGNEQFF. The whole variable domain, filled in from reference TRBV2 and TRBJ2-1, reads EPEVTQTPSHQVTQMGQEVILRCVPISNHLYFYWYRQILGQKVEFLVSFYNNEISEKSEIFDDQFSVERPDGSNFTLKIRSTKLEDSAMYFCASSQQGNEQFFGPGTRLTVL.

This chain links TRBV9 with TRBJ1-3; 8 bases align to TRBD1. V lost 3 bases to trimming and J lost 3 bases; unmatched junction nucleotides: 2. The CDR3 has 14 residues. The germline V gene has CDR1 SGDLS and CDR2 YYNGEE. The chain's CDR3 is CASSDGTGGNTIYF. CDR3 nucleotides: TGTGCCAGCAGCGACGGGACAGGTGGAAACACCATATATTTT.

This clone was found once. The gene calls are TRBV30 and TRBJ2-7; D might be TRBD1 (6 bases). The CDR3 extends over 13 amino acids. CDR1 is GTSNPN, CDR2 SVGIG, per germline (reference sequence). V dropped 0 bases and J dropped 1 base, with 7 bases sitting between them. In nucleotides, the CDR3 is TGTGCCTGGAGTGTAGGACAGTCCTACGAGCAGTACTTC. Translating gives CAWSVGQSYEQYF.

The chain has TRBV7-9 and TRBJ2-3; D gene uncertain. The CDR3 runs 14 residues. Germline V gives CDR1 SEHNR, CDR2 FQNEAQ (reference sequence). V was clipped by 1 base and J by 2 bases, with 7 bases between them. DNA of the CDR3: TGTGCCAGCAGCTTAGGAGGAATCACAGATACGCAGTATTTT. Encoded protein: CASSLGGITDTQYF.

The chain has TRBV6-6 and TRBJ1-2; D might be TRBD1 (6 bases). V lost 7 bases, J lost 4 bases, and 13 bases lay in between. The length of the CDR3 is 13 residues. Germline loops: CDR1 MNHNY, CDR2 SVGAGI (reference sequence). The CDR3 protein is CASTRQASYGYTF. The CDR3 DNA is TGTGCCAGCACCAGACAGGCTTCCTATGGCTACACCTTC.

This rearrangement joins TRBV27 to TRBJ2-7, with D unclear. The CDR3 extends over 13 amino acids. V gave up 2 bases and J gave up 5 bases, with 10 bases separating them. From germline, CDR1 is MNHEY and CDR2 SMNVEV (reference sequence). In DNA, the CDR3 is TGTGCCAGCAGTTTAGTACCCTATGACGAGCAGTACTTC. Its translation: CASSLVPYDEQYF.

This chain connects TRBV5-1 to TRBJ1-2; 8 nucleotides line up with TRBD1. The junction had 8 bases not matched to a gene; V was cut back by 2 bases and J by 5 bases. Germline V lookup: CDR1 SGHRS, CDR2 YFSETQ. The length of the CDR3 is 15 residues. CDR3 sequence (DNA): TGCGCCAGCAGCTTAGGGCAGGGGGCAGGTTATGGCTACACCTTC. Translation gives CASSLGQGAGYGYTF. The variable domain in full, with the rest retrieved from reference TRBV5-1 and TRBJ1-2, is KAGVTQTPRYLIKTRGQQVTLSCSPISGHRSVSWYQQTPGQGLQFLFEYFSETQRNKGNFPGRFSGRQFSNSRSEMNVSTLELGDSALYLCASSLGQGAGYGYTFGSGTRLTVV.

This rearrangement joins TRBV6-1 to TRBJ2-7, with TRBD2 matching 8 bases. The CDR3 loop spans 14 amino acids. In germline, CDR1 is MNHNS, CDR2 SASEGT. Trimming removed 7 bases from V and 4 bases from J; junction bases left unmatched: 9. CDR3 in DNA: TGTGCCAGCACCGACGCGGGAGGACTTTACGAGCAGTACTTC. Protein sequence: CASTDAGGLYEQYF.

The chain combines TRBV5-1 with TRBJ2-2, with 7 bases that match TRBD2. J lost 8 bases, V lost 0 bases, and 7 bases had no gene match. This CDR3 contains 15 residues. Per germline, CDR1 SGHRS and CDR2 YFSETQ. Written as DNA, the CDR3 is TGCGCCAGCAGCTTGGCCCTAGCGGCGATTGGGGAGCTGTTTTTT. The encoded protein is CASSLALAAIGELFF.

This rearrangement joins TRBV6-6 to TRBJ2-1, with TRBD2 identical over 9 bases. This CDR3 is 14 amino acids long. Germline loops: CDR1 MNHNY, CDR2 SVGAGI (reference sequence). Losses at the gene ends were 7 bases for V and 0 bases for J; bases not matched to a gene: 1. The CDR3 DNA follows: TGTGCCAGCACACTAGCGGGCTCCTACAATGAGCAGTTCTTC. Protein: CASTLAGSYNEQFF.

This clone appeared once. The chain is built from TRBV5-6 and TRBJ2-3; the match to TRBD2 covers 10 bases. The CDR3 runs 17 residues. Germline values: CDR1 SGHDT, CDR2 YYEEEE. The ends lost 0 bases at V and 4 bases at J; junction bases unmatched: 8. CDR3 DNA sequence: TGTGCCAGCAGCTTGGGGGCCACTCTAGCGGGGGCAGATACGCAGTATTTT. The encoded protein is CASSLGATLAGADTQYF.

A single count supports this clone. Written as DNA, the CDR3 is TGCACCAGCAGGACAGGACAAGAAAAAACCGGGGAGCTGTTTTTT. The encoded protein is CTSRTGQEKTGELFF. This sequence joins TRBV1 and TRBJ2-2; the table's D call TRBD1 went unverified against the DNA. TRBV1 is recorded as a pseudogene. The CDR3 has 15 amino acids.

This clone appeared a single time. The V and J genes are TRBV11-2 and TRBJ1-1; 8 nucleotides match TRBD1. The CDR3 length is 14 residues. V dropped 5 bases and J dropped 7; count of bases not matched to a gene: 9. Germline lookup yields CDR1 SGHAT and CDR2 FQNNGV. In nucleotides, the CDR3 is TGTGCCAGCAGCGTCGGACAGGGAAGGAATGAAGCTTTCTTT. As protein: CASSVGQGRNEAFF. The full variable domain, its missing parts supplied by reference TRBV11-2 and TRBJ1-1, is EAGVAQSPRYKIIEKRQSVAFWCNPISGHATLYWYQQILGQGPKLLIQFQNNGVVDDSQLPKDRFSAERLKGVDSTLKIQPAKLEDSAVYLCASSVGQGRNEAFFGQGTRLTVV.

This clone was seen a few times. The chain is built from TRBV9 and TRBJ1-1, with unresolved D. Looked up from germline, CDR1 is SGDLS and CDR2 is YYNGEE. CDR3 size: 14 residues. V lost 3 bases and J 0 bases, leaving 9 bases between the germline ends. CDR3 sequence (DNA): TGTGCCAGCAGCGACGGGAACCTGAACACTGAAGCTTTCTTT. The encoded protein is CASSDGNLNTEAFF.

In this sample, this clone turned up once. The chain combines TRBV6-1 with TRBJ1-5; D is unclear. The ends were cut back, 4 bases at V and 6 bases at J, with 4 bases in the middle. This CDR3 is built from 11 residues. CDR1 is MNHNS and CDR2 is SASEGT in the germline V gene. As DNA, the CDR3 is TGTGCCAGCAGTGTGAGTCAGCCCCAGCATTTT. Its translation is CASSVSQPQHF.

The chain has TRBV2 and TRBJ1-6, with 7 bases identical to TRBD1. The CDR3 has 16 residues. CDR1 is SNHLY, CDR2 FYNNEI, per germline. V was pared by 6 bases and J by 7 bases, with 12 bases of the junction left unmatched. The CDR3 protein is CASRTGQVSRNSPLHF. CDR3 coding DNA: TGTGCCAGCAGAACAGGACAGGTTTCAAGGAATTCACCCCTCCACTTT.

The chain combines TRBV6-1 with TRBJ2-3; the match to TRBD2 covers 11 bases. This CDR3 is 16 amino acids long. Germline lookup yields CDR1 MNHNS and CDR2 SASEGT. The J segment lost 4 bases and the V segment lost 2 bases, leaving 5 bases of the junction unmatched. The CDR3 nucleotides are TGTGCCAGCAGTGAATTACTAGCGGGAGACGCAGATACGCAGTATTTT. Translating gives CASSELLAGDADTQYF.